One and the same sample provided the 26 T cell receptor beta chains below, sequenced in a study of T-cell reconstitution after alpha-beta-depleted transplantation in children. For TCRbeta, the library was prepared with unique molecular identifiers. Via MiXCR, TCRdb re-called the PCR reads, giving one row per CDR3 protein. The sample includes hundreds of thousands of distinct CDR3 sequences, around a sixth of them seen just once. The source was PBMCs from the stem cell graft donor, collected from the stem cell graft. Receptors originate from a human donor who donated a stem cell graft to a child with acute myeloid leukemia.

The V gene is TRBV6-1, the J gene TRBJ1-1; D gene uncertain. The CDR3 has 10 residues. Trimming stripped 6 bases from V and 5 bases from J, with 4 bases between. In germline, CDR1 is MNHNS, CDR2 SASEGT. The CDR3 reads CASRATEAFF. CDR3 sequence (DNA): TGTGCCAGCAGGGCGACTGAAGCTTTCTTT.

This chain links TRBV15 with TRBJ2-1, with 9 bases lining up with TRBD1. With V trimmed by 3 bases and J by 6 bases, 6 bases remained unmatched. The CDR3 is 15 residues long. Germline CDR1 is LNHNV and CDR2 is YYDKDF (reference sequence). The DNA for the CDR3 is TGTGCCACCAGCAGCGGGACAGGGAGTTTCAATGAGCAGTTCTTC. Protein product: CATSSGTGSFNEQFF.

The table lists this clonotype with a few counts. The chain has TRBV7-9 and TRBJ2-7, with D perhaps TRBD2 (5 bases). CDR3 length: 14 amino acids. V was clipped by 4 bases and J by 7 bases, with 17 bases between them. Germline V lookup: CDR1 SEHNR, CDR2 FQNEAQ (reference sequence). As DNA, the CDR3 is TGTGCCAGCAGCTCTAGCCTGGGGTCCTGGGAGCAGTACGTC. Encoded protein: CASSSSLGSWEQYV.

The rearrangement joins TRBV5-6 to TRBJ1-4, with 9 nucleotides matching TRBD1. With V trimmed by 3 bases and J by 4 bases, 7 bases remained unmatched. CDR3 length: 16 residues. Germline CDR1 is SGHDT and CDR2 is YYEEEE. This CDR3 reads CASSWEQGAGNEKLFF. CDR3 coding DNA: TGTGCCAGCAGCTGGGAACAGGGGGCCGGTAATGAAAAACTGTTTTTT.

Of note for this clonotype: An end of the junction does not agree with germline; a read error may underlie this. The chain recombines TRBV20-1 with TRBJ2-5, with a possible D match to TRBD1 (5 bases). Per the germline V gene, CDR1 is DFQATT and CDR2 is SNEGSKA (reference sequence). The CDR3 has 17 amino acids. The CDR3 spells CCAGRWYGARLQETQYF. CDR3 in DNA: TGCTGTGCAGGCCGGTGGTATGGGGCGAGGTTACAAGAGACCCAGTACTTC.

Notes on this clonotype: A read error may be the cause here, since a much bigger clone is one base away. The gene calls are TRBV29-1 and TRBJ1-1; D is undetermined. This CDR3 spans 11 amino acids. Trimming removed 3 bases from V and 7 bases from J, with 9 bases in between. The germline V gene encodes CDR1 SQVTM and CDR2 ANQGSEA. CDR3 DNA sequence: TGCAGCGTTGACGCCCTGGGTGAAGCTTTCTTT. Translating gives CSVDALGEAFF. Using reference TRBV29-1 and TRBJ1-1 for the parts outside the CDR3, the full variable domain is SAVISQKPSRDICQRGTSLTIQCQVDSQVTMMFWYRQQPGQSLTLIATANQGSEATYESGFVIDKFPISRPNLTFSTLTVSNMSPEDSSIYLCSVDALGEAFFGQGTRLTVV.

The CDR3 region is CSARISGGDGTQYF. The DNA of the CDR3 is TGCAGTGCACGGATTAGCGGGGGGGATGGGACCCAGTACTTC. This chain connects TRBV20-1 to TRBJ2-5, with 11 positions matching TRBD2. The V gene's germline CDR1 is DFQATT and CDR2 SNEGSKA (reference sequence). This CDR3 spans 14 amino acids. The J segment lost 7 bases and the V segment lost 6 bases, leaving 10 bases of the junction unmatched.

The chain joins TRBV29-1 to TRBJ2-5; 8 bases are a match to TRBD1. This CDR3 contains 13 residues. Germline values: CDR1 SQVTM, CDR2 ANQGSEA. The J segment lost 4 bases and the V segment lost 7 bases, leaving 8 bases of the junction unmatched. The CDR3 is CSAAPGGSETQYF. The CDR3, as DNA: TGCAGCGCGGCCCCAGGGGGCTCAGAGACCCAGTACTTC. The full variable domain, completed using reference TRBV29-1 and TRBJ2-5, is SAVISQKPSRDICQRGTSLTIQCQVDSQVTMMFWYRQQPGQSLTLIATANQGSEATYESGFVIDKFPISRPNLTFSTLTVSNMSPEDSSIYLCSAAPGGSETQYFGPGTRLLVL.

The rearrangement links TRBV10-3 to TRBJ1-3; D is possibly TRBD1 (5 bases). Germline V CDR1 and CDR2: ENHRY, SYGVKD. The CDR3 sequence is 18 residues long. V lost 4 bases and J lost 0, with 19 bases in between. CDR3 region: CAISGSSQGDLSGNTIYF. DNA for the CDR3: TGTGCCATCAGTGGGTCCTCCCAGGGAGACCTCTCTGGAAACACCATATATTTT.

The table lists this clonotype with many counts. The chain combines TRBV20-1 with TRBJ1-5; the D is unclear. CDR3 length: 13 amino acids. CDR1 and CDR2 (germline): DFQATT, SNEGSKA (reference sequence). The ends were cut back, 4 bases at V and 5 bases at J, with 12 bases in the middle. The CDR3 here is CSATAGRDQPQHF. In DNA form, the CDR3 reads TGCAGTGCTACAGCAGGACGGGATCAGCCCCAGCATTTT.

This clonotype was observed a handful of times. This chain connects TRBV20-1 to TRBJ1-4, with D tentatively TRBD1 (6 bases). Trimming pared 5 bases from V and 7 bases from J, leaving 14 bases between. This CDR3 is built from 13 residues. CDR1 is DFQATT, CDR2 SNEGSKA, per germline (reference sequence). The CDR3 region has the DNA TGCAGTGCTCTCAGGGGCTCGGTTGAAAAACTGTTTTTT. Translated: CSALRGSVEKLFF.

Comment on this clonotype: A much larger clone lies one base from this, so it may be a read error. The chain combines TRBV5-6 with TRBJ2-5; 10 positions match TRBD2. CDR1 and CDR2 (germline): SGHDT, YYEEEE. CDR3 size: 14 residues. CDR3 sequence reads: CTSSSAGGQETQYF. Here the CDR3 DNA reads TGTACCAGCAGCTCAGCGGGGGGGCAAGAGACCCAGTACTTC. Combining the CDR3 with reference TRBV5-6 and TRBJ2-5 gives the whole variable domain DAGVTQSPTHLIKTRGQQVTLRCSPKSGHDTVSWYQQALGQGPQFIFQYYEEEERQRGNFPDRFSGHQFPNYSSELNVNALLLGDSALYLCTSSSAGGQETQYFGPGTRLLVL.

This clonotype appeared many times. The V gene is TRBV12-3 or TRBV12-4, the J gene TRBJ2-2; D unresolved. The CDR3 spans 17 residues. Trimming removed 3 bases at V and 4 bases at J, with 18 bases between. CDR3 DNA sequence: TGTGCCAGCAGTTTTCCCAATGGGCAGATTGGCACCGGGGAGCTGTTTTTT. It codes for CASSFPNGQIGTGELFF.

V gene TRBV5-1 combines with J gene TRBJ2-7; 7 bases fit TRBD1. Trimming took 4 bases from V and 1 from J; bases not matched to a gene: 5. This CDR3 spans 14 amino acids. Germline V gene lookup returns CDR1 SGHRS and CDR2 YFSETQ. This chain's CDR3 is CASSGQAYSYEQYF. The CDR3, as DNA: TGCGCCAGCAGCGGACAGGCCTATTCCTACGAGCAGTACTTC.

This clonotype was observed a few times. The chain is built from TRBV4-3 and TRBJ2-5; 7 nucleotides match TRBD2. Per germline, CDR1 LGHNA and CDR2 YSLEER. The CDR3 extends over 15 amino acids. V shed 0 bases and J 5 bases; nucleotides not matched to a gene: 6. CDR3 DNA sequence: TGCGCCAGCAGCCAAGATCTAACGACTAGCGAGACCCAGTACTTC. This codes for CASSQDLTTSETQYF.

The V and J genes are TRBV7-6 and TRBJ2-7; the D gene is possibly TRBD2 (6 bases). Germline V gene sequence: CDR1 SGHVS, CDR2 FNYEAQ. Trimming removed 4 bases from V and 6 bases from J, with 10 bases in between. The CDR3 sequence is 12 residues long. The CDR3 spells CASSSPRGEQYF. As DNA, the CDR3 is TGTGCCAGCAGCTCCCCGCGGGGCGAGCAGTACTTC.

The V call is TRBV20-1, the J call TRBJ1-1, with 7 nucleotides matching TRBD1. Looked up from germline, CDR1 is DFQATT and CDR2 is SNEGSKA (reference sequence). Losses at the gene ends were 6 bases for V and 0 bases for J; bases not matched to a gene: 4. The CDR3 runs 13 residues. The CDR3 nucleotides are TGCAGTGCCGGGACAGAGATGAACACTGAAGCTTTCTTT. This encodes CSAGTEMNTEAFF.

This clonotype has at least ten counts. The chain recombines TRBV28 with TRBJ2-1; possibly TRBD2 for D (5 bases). The germline CDR1 and CDR2 sequences are MDHEN and SYDVKM. The CDR3 runs to 15 residues. Trimming took off 6 bases at V and 7 bases at J, with 19 bases between the two ends. The chain's CDR3 is CASSPPEGERNEQFF. CDR3 nucleotide sequence: TGTGCCAGCAGCCCTCCCGAGGGAGAAAGGAATGAGCAGTTCTTC.

Concerning this clonotype: The junction departs from germline at one end; a sequencing error may be responsible. The V and J genes are TRBV6-5 and TRBJ1-1; D remains ambiguous. The germline CDR1 and CDR2 sequences are MNHEY and SVGAGI. The CDR3 is made up of 13 amino acids. The CDR3 region is CASSYGRARQALF. In DNA form, the CDR3 reads TGTGCCAGCAGTTACGGCCGGGCCAGACAAGCTTTGTTT.

The chain links TRBV12-3 or TRBV12-4 to TRBJ1-1; D possibly corresponds to TRBD1 (6 bases). Trimming cost V 8 bases and J 1 base, with 17 bases left between them. The CDR3 extends over 15 amino acids. The CDR3 sequence: CASSAGGMPNTEAFF. The CDR3 DNA sequence: TGTGCCAGCTCGGCGGGGGGCATGCCGAACACTGAAGCTTTCTTT.

This clonotype was picked up a small number of times. This chain uses TRBV5-1 with TRBJ2-3, with TRBD1 matching 7 bases. The CDR3 sequence is 15 residues long. Trimming removed 0 bases from V and 0 bases from J; junction bases left unmatched: 1. CDR1 is SGHRS and CDR2 is YFSETQ in the germline V gene. The CDR3 protein is CASSLEGASTDTQYF. Written as DNA, the CDR3 is TGCGCCAGCAGCTTGGAGGGGGCAAGCACAGATACGCAGTATTTT.

The table lists this clonotype with a few counts. The gene calls are TRBV24-1 and TRBJ2-1, with D perhaps TRBD1 or TRBD2 (5 bases each). The V end lost 4 bases, the J end lost 6 bases, and 9 bases lay between the germline ends. Germline assignment: CDR1 KGHDR and CDR2 SFDVKD. The CDR3 contains 13 residues. As DNA, the CDR3 is TGTGCCACCAGTGAGGCAGGGACCAATGAGCAGTTCTTC. Translation gives CATSEAGTNEQFF.

Remarks on this clonotype: A clone one base away is much larger, so this may be a read error. The DNA of the CDR3 is TGTGCCATCAGTGAGCCGGGAGACTGTGGCTACACCTTC. Its protein is CAISEPGDCGYTF. V usage is TRBV10-3 and J usage is TRBJ1-2; D unclear. This CDR3 is 13 amino acids long. V was cut by 2 bases and J by 7 bases, with 11 bases left in between. Germline V gene lookup returns CDR1 ENHRY and CDR2 SYGVKD.

The J gene is TRBJ2-7, the V gene TRBV7-2; D unresolved. The CDR3 is 14 residues long. Germline CDR1 and CDR2: SGHTA and FQGNSA. The germline V and J ends were trimmed by 4 bases and 2 bases, with 12 bases remaining between them. The CDR3 region has the DNA TGTGCCAGCAGCTCCCACAGTTCCACCTACGAGCAGTACTTC. Translation gives CASSSHSSTYEQYF.

This clonotype has at least ten counts. This chain connects TRBV20-1 to TRBJ1-4; no reliable D call. The CDR3 sequence is 15 residues long. CDR1 DFQATT and CDR2 SNEGSKA come from the germline V gene (reference sequence). V was pared by 0 bases and J by 8 bases, with 16 bases between. The CDR3 nucleotides are TGCAGTGCTAGAGAGGGGAAGGCAGTACGAGAAAAACTGTTTTTT. This codes for CSAREGKAVREKLFF.

The rearrangement uses TRBV28 and TRBJ2-1; D ambiguous. Trimming cost V 6 bases and J 5 bases, with 17 bases left between them. Germline V gives CDR1 MDHEN, CDR2 SYDVKM. This CDR3 region has 15 residues. The CDR3 sequence: CASSSLVVQDNEQFF. CDR3 bases: TGTGCCAGCAGCTCCCTCGTGGTTCAGGACAATGAGCAGTTCTTC.